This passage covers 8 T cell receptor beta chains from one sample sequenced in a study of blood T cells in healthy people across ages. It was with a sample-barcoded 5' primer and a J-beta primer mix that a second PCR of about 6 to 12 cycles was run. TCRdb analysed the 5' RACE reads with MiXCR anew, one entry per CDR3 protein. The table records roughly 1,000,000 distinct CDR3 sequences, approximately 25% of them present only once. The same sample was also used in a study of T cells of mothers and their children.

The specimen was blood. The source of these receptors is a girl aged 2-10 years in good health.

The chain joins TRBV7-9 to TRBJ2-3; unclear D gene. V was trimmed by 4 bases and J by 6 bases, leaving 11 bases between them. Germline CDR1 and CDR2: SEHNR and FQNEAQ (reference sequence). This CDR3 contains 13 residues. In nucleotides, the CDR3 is TGTGCCAGCAGCTCCGACTTCGTGGATACGCAGTATTTT. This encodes CASSSDFVDTQYF.

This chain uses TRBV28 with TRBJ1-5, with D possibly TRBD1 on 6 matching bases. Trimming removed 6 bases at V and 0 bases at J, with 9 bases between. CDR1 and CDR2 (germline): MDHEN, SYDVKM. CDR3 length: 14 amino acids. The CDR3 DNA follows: TGTGCCAGCAGACCAGGGGTTAGCAATCAGCCCCAGCATTTT. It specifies CASRPGVSNQPQHF.

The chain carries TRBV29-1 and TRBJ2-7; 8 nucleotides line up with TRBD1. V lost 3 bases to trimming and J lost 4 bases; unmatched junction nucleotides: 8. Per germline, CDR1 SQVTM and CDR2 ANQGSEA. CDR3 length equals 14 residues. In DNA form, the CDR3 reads TGCAGCGTTGAGAAGGACAGGGAAGGGTACGAGCAGTACTTC. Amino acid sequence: CSVEKDREGYEQYF.

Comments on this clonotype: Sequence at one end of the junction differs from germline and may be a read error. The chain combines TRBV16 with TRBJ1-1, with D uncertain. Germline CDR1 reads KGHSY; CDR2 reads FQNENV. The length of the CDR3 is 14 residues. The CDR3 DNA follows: TGTGCCAGCAACCAATTTCGGGCCAACACTGAAGCTTTCTTT. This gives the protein CASNQFRANTEAFF.

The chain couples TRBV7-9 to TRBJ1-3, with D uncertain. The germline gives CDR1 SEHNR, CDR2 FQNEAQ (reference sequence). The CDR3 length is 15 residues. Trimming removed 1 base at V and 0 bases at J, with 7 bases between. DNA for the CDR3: TGTGCCAGCAGCTTAGAACTGATCTCTGGAAACACCATATATTTT. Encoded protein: CASSLELISGNTIYF.

In DNA, the CDR3 is TGTGCCAGCAGCTTACTCATTGCAGGTAGCTCCTACAATGAGCAGTTCTTC. Amino acids: CASSLLIAGSSYNEQFF. The gene calls are TRBV7-6 and TRBJ2-1; D uncertain. The CDR3 covers 17 residues. V was clipped by 2 bases and J by 0 bases, with 14 bases between them. Germline CDR1 and CDR2: SGHVS and FNYEAQ.

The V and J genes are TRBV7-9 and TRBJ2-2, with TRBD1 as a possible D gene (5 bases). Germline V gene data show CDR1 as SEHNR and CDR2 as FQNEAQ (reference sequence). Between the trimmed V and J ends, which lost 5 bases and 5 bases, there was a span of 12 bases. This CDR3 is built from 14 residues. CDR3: CASSGAQLTGELFF. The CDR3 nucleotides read TGTGCCAGCAGCGGGGCCCAGCTAACCGGGGAGCTGTTTTTT.

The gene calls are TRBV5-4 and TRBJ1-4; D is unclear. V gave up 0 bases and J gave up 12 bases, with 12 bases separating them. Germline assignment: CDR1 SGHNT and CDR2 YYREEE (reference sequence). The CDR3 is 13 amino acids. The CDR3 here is CASSLESNGELFF. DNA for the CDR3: TGTGCCAGCAGCTTGGAATCCAATGGAGAACTGTTTTTT.